This T cell receptor (beta chain) was retrieved from a study of cytomegalovirus exposure and HLA in healthy donors. Amplification used 60 Vbeta primers and 13 Jbeta primers. Assay used: immunoSEQ multiplex PCR; TCRdb lists only in-frame clones, some missing. The sample is made up of 200,000 to 250,000 clones, and the top ten hold about 1% of it. Looked up from germline, CDR1 is MNHNS and CDR2 is SASEGT. This CDR3 contains 13 residues. Trimming stripped 4 bases from V and 4 bases from J, with 10 bases between. The specimen was PBMCs. This chain joins TRBV6-1 and TRBJ1-1; D gene uncertain. The receptor was isolated from a woman aged 25 to 39 in good health and CMV-seropositive. The CDR3 protein is CASSVLGPTEAFF. The CDR3 region has the DNA TGTGCCAGCAGTGTCCTGGGCCCCACTGAAGCTTTCTTT.